These 18 T cell receptor beta chains share one sample of origin, sequenced in a study of T cell repertoires in cytomegalovirus infection. TCRdb fed the reads into MiXCR, producing one record per CDR3 protein. The repertoire holds 110,000 to 150,000 distinct CDR3 sequences, with 5% to 6.5% as singletons. Sequenced sample: PBMCs. Receptors originate from a human donor in good health (CMV status not recorded). Some clones in this sample may be carry-over from other donors' samples.

This clonotype was observed many times. The V and J genes are TRBV20-1 and TRBJ2-3, with 7 bases that match TRBD2. The J segment lost 2 bases and the V segment lost 5 bases, leaving 7 bases of the junction unmatched. The CDR3 spans 14 residues. Germline loops: CDR1 DFQATT, CDR2 SNEGSKA (reference sequence). In nucleotides, the CDR3 is TGCAGTGCTGGGGAACTAGCGATCACAGATACGCAGTATTTT. This sequence encodes CSAGELAITDTQYF.

V usage is TRBV7-2 and J usage is TRBJ2-3; 8 bases fit TRBD2. CDR1 is SGHTA, CDR2 FQGNSA, per germline. V lost 6 bases and J lost 5; bases outside the gene matches: 16. CDR3 length: 17 residues. The CDR3 reads CASRRNGGGHPRDTQYF. DNA for the CDR3: TGTGCCAGCAGGAGGAACGGCGGGGGGCACCCCAGAGATACGCAGTATTTT.

This clonotype showed up many times. This sequence joins TRBV7-9 and TRBJ2-2, with D possibly TRBD1 on 6 matching bases. The CDR3 runs 15 residues. Germline lookup yields CDR1 SEHNR and CDR2 FQNEAQ (reference sequence). V lost 3 bases and J 5 bases, leaving 13 bases between the germline ends. CDR3 in amino acids: CASSLTGIGTGELFF. As DNA, the CDR3 is TGTGCCAGCAGCTTGACAGGAATAGGTACCGGGGAGCTGTTTTTT.

The CDR3 sequence is CASSLLSSGGAEADTQYF. CDR3 bases: TGCGCCAGCAGCTTATTGAGTAGCGGGGGGGCCGAGGCAGATACGCAGTATTTT. The V call is TRBV5-1, the J call TRBJ2-3; 11 bases agree with TRBD2. V shed 2 bases, J shed 4 bases, and the junction held 12 bases outside the gene matches. CDR3 length: 18 residues. The germline CDR1 and CDR2 sequences are SGHRS and YFSETQ.

Only a few counts were recorded for this clonotype. The chain has TRBV20-1 and TRBJ2-3; 9 nucleotides align to TRBD2. The CDR3 length is 13 residues. CDR1 DFQATT and CDR2 SNEGSKA come from the germline V gene (reference sequence). V lost 3 bases and J lost 5; bases outside the gene matches: 3. CDR3 in DNA: TGCAGTGCTAGGGGCGGGGGGGAAGATACGCAGTATTTT. Translation: CSARGGGEDTQYF.

This clonotype was counted at least ten times. The J gene is TRBJ2-3, the V gene TRBV7-6; 9 bases match TRBD1. Germline V lookup: CDR1 SGHVS, CDR2 FNYEAQ. V lost 5 bases, J lost 5 bases, and 5 bases stayed unmatched. The CDR3 runs 14 residues. CDR3 protein: CASSNRGLVDTQYF. The CDR3 DNA is TGTGCCAGCAGCAACAGGGGGCTAGTAGATACGCAGTATTTT.

Only a few counts were recorded for this clonotype. This chain connects TRBV15 to TRBJ1-2, with 7 bases matching TRBD1. The CDR3 sequence is 17 residues long. J gave up 0 bases and V 1 base, and 8 bases lay outside the gene matches. Germline-derived CDR1 and CDR2 are LNHNV and YYDKDF (reference sequence). CDR3 loop: CATSRVTGAGANYGYTF. The CDR3 region has the DNA TGTGCCACCAGCAGAGTTACAGGGGCCGGAGCTAACTATGGCTACACCTTC.

This clonotype occurred many times. This rearrangement joins TRBV7-2 to TRBJ1-2; TRBD1 is a possible D gene (6 bases). Germline V gives CDR1 SGHTA, CDR2 FQGNSA. This CDR3 is 14 amino acids long. V lost 1 base and J 8 bases, leaving 14 bases between the germline ends. The CDR3 DNA is TGTGCCAGCAGCTTAGAACCCAGGGGAAGCGGCTACACCTTC. Amino acid sequence: CASSLEPRGSGYTF.

This clonotype was counted a few times. The rearrangement joins TRBV12-3 or TRBV12-4 to TRBJ1-6; D perhaps matches TRBD1 (6 bases). Trimming pared 4 bases from V and 9 bases from J, leaving 13 bases between. The CDR3 loop spans 14 amino acids. The CDR3 protein is CASSWTAKGSPLHF. For the CDR3, the DNA is TGTGCCAGCAGTTGGACAGCGAAGGGTTCACCCCTCCACTTT.

Ten or more counts support this clonotype. CDR3 residues: CASSYPLETQYF. CDR3 nucleotides: TGTGCCAGCAGCTACCCTCTGGAGACCCAGTACTTC. J is TRBJ2-5 and V is TRBV7-2; unclear D gene. The germline V gene has CDR1 SGHTA and CDR2 FQGNSA. The germline V and J ends were trimmed by 4 bases and 5 bases, with 8 bases remaining between them. This CDR3 is 12 amino acids long. Variable domain in full (rest from reference TRBV7-2 and TRBJ2-5): GAGVSQSPSNKVTEKGKDVELRCDPISGHTALYWYRQSLGQGLEFLIYFQGNSAPDKSGLPSDRFSAERTGGSVSTLTIQRTQQEDSAVYLCASSYPLETQYFGPGTRLLVL.

The gene calls are TRBV6-1 and TRBJ1-5; no reliable D call. The V gene lost 9 bases and the J gene lost 4 bases, with 19 bases spanning the gap. The CDR3 loop spans 15 amino acids. Germline V gene lookup returns CDR1 MNHNS and CDR2 SASEGT. The CDR3 region is CASTREGGRNQPQHF. In DNA, the CDR3 is TGTGCCAGTACCCGGGAGGGAGGGAGGAATCAGCCCCAGCATTTT.

This chain connects TRBV12-3 or TRBV12-4 to TRBJ1-1; D may be TRBD1 (6 bases). Trimming took off 6 bases at V and 10 bases at J, with 15 bases between the two ends. The CDR3 is 12 amino acids. CDR3 sequence (DNA): TGTGCCAGCAGCCTTAGGGGGGCCGGAGCTTTCTTT. Translating it yields CASSLRGAGAFF.

This clonotype appeared many times. The V call is TRBV7-2, the J call TRBJ2-2, with 10 bases fitting TRBD2. Germline loops: CDR1 SGHTA, CDR2 FQGNSA. There are 16 residues in the CDR3. Trimming took 3 bases from V and 6 from J; bases not matched to a gene: 7. CDR3: CASSLGGLALPGELFF. CDR3 DNA sequence: TGTGCCAGCAGCTTGGGGGGACTAGCGTTACCCGGGGAGCTGTTTTTT.

The chain is built from TRBV11-2 and TRBJ2-2; perhaps D is TRBD1 or TRBD2 (5 bases each). Germline CDR1 SGHAT, CDR2 FQNNGV. V lost 5 bases and J lost 6, with 16 bases in between. The CDR3 is 15 residues long. The DNA of the CDR3 is TGTGCCAGCAGCACCGGGGCCCGACCGGCCGGGGAGCTGTTTTTT. Translation gives CASSTGARPAGELFF.

Ten or more counts support this clonotype. The chain combines TRBV27 with TRBJ1-2; 7 bases match TRBD1. J gave up 4 bases and V 5 bases, and 4 bases lay outside the gene matches. This CDR3 has 13 amino acids. CDR1 is MNHEY and CDR2 is SMNVEV in the germline V gene (reference sequence). The chain's CDR3 is CASSQGGVYGYTF. The CDR3 DNA reads TGTGCCAGCAGTCAGGGGGGGGTCTATGGCTACACCTTC.

This clonotype was detected many times. Written as DNA, the CDR3 is TGTGCCAGCAGCTTGGAAACACAGCAGTTCTTC. It translates to CASSLETQQFF. The chain combines TRBV7-9 with TRBJ2-1, with D unresolved. Germline V gene sequence: CDR1 SEHNR, CDR2 FQNEAQ (reference sequence). CDR3 length: 11 amino acids. V was shortened by 3 bases and J by 11 bases, with 8 bases between the two germline ends.

This clonotype was seen ten or more times. The rearrangement joins TRBV7-9 to TRBJ2-5; 7 nucleotides align to TRBD2. Germline trimming cut 5 bases from V and 5 bases from J; bases unmatched to any gene: 5. Germline values: CDR1 SEHNR, CDR2 FQNEAQ (reference sequence). The CDR3 runs to 13 residues. CDR3 protein: CASSGPGRETQYF. The CDR3 nucleotides read TGTGCCAGCAGCGGACCCGGGAGGGAGACCCAGTACTTC.

This clonotype appeared a few times. This sequence joins TRBV27 and TRBJ1-2, with unresolved D. Trimming left V 2 bases short and J 6 bases short, with 10 bases between. From germline, CDR1 is MNHEY and CDR2 SMNVEV (reference sequence). This CDR3 spans 13 amino acids. The CDR3 DNA reads TGTGCCAGCAGTTTAACACGGGCCCATGGCTACACCTTC. Translation gives CASSLTRAHGYTF.